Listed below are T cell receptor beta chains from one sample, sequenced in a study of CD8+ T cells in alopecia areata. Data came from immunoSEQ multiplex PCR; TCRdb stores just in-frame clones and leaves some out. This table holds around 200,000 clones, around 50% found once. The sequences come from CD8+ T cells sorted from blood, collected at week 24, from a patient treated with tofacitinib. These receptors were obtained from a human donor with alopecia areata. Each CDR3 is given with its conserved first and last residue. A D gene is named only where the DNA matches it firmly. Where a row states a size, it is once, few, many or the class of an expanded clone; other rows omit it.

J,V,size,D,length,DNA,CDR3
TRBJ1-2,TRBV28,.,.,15,TGTGCCAGCAGTTTTTCCCTGGGGACTTATTATGGCTACACCTTC,CASSFSLGTYYGYTF
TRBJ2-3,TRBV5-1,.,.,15,TGCGCCAGCTACGTACTTGGGGCGAGCACAGATACGCAGTATTTT,CASYVLGASTDTQYF
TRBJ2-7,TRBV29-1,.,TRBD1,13,TGCAGCGCCGGGACAGCTTCCTCCTACGAGCAGTACTTC,CSAGTASSYEQYF
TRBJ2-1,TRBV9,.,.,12,TGTGCCAGCAGCGCAAATCAGGATGAGCAGTTCTTC,CASSANQDEQFF
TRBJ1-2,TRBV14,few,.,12,TGTGCCAGCAGCCATCCAGGGTACGGCTACACCTTC,CASSHPGYGYTF
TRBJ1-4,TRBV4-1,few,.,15,TGCGCCAGCAGCCAAGAAGGTTACCCGAATGAAAAACTGTTTTTT,CASSQEGYPNEKLFF
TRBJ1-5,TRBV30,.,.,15,TGTGCCTGGAGTGACGAGGGAGCAGCATATCAGCCCCAGCATTTT,CAWSDEGAAYQPQHF
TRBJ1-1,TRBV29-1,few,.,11,TGCAGCGTTGAAGAGGGCGTGGAAGCTTTCTTT,CSVEEGVEAFF
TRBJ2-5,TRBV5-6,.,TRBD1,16,TGTGCCAGCAGCTTGGGAGGGACAGGGAACCAAGAGACCCAGTACTTC,CASSLGGTGNQETQYF
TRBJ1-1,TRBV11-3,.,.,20,TGTGCCAGCAGCTCTCACCTAATCCCCGGGAGCGACGTATTTGACACTGAAGCTTTCTTT,CASSSHLIPGSDVFDTEAFF
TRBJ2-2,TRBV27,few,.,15,TGTGCCAGCTTCCCGGGACAAGCATATCCCGGGGAGCTGTTTTTT,CASFPGQAYPGELFF
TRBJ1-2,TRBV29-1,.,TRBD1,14,TGCAGCGTTGAATGGCAGGGGGCCCGATATGGCTACACCTTC,CSVEWQGARYGYTF
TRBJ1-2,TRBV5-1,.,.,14,TGCGCCAGCAGCTTCGTGGGCTATAACTATGGCTACACCTTC,CASSFVGYNYGYTF
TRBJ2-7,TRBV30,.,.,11,TGTGCCCAACAGAGCTCCTACGAGCAGTACTTC,CAQQSSYEQYF
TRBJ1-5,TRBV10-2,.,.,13,TGCGCCAGCAGTGAGTCGGGGCTTCAGCCCCAGCATTTT,CASSESGLQPQHF
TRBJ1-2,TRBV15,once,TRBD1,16,TGTGCCACCAGCAATCCTAGGACAGGGGATAACTATGGCTACACCTTC,CATSNPRTGDNYGYTF
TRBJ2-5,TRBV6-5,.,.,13,TGTGCCAGCAGCCAGGCCGCCTGGGAGACCCAGTACTTC,CASSQAAWETQYF
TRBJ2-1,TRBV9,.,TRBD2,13,TGTGCCAGCAGCCCCCGGGGGGGCGATGAGCAGTTCTTC,CASSPRGGDEQFF
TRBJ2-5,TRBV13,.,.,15,TGTGCCAGCAGCCGGGGGCTACTAGGGGAAGAGACCCAGTACTTC,CASSRGLLGEETQYF
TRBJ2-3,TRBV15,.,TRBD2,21,TGTGCCACCAGCGTGATGTGGGGGACTAGCGGGGGCGCCGACGGAGGGGATACGCAGTATTTT,CATSVMWGTSGGADGGDTQYF
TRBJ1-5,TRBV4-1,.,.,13,TGCGCCAGCAGCCAAGATAACGGTCAGCCCCAGCATTTT,CASSQDNGQPQHF
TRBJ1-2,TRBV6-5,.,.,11,TGTGCCAGCTGGGGGATCTATGGCTACACCTTC,CASWGIYGYTF
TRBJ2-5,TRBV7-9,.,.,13,TGTGCCAGCAGCCCCCGGGGAAAGGAGACCCAGTACTTC,CASSPRGKETQYF
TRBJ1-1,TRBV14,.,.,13,TGTGCCAGCAGCCAAGAAGGGTGGACTGAAGCTTTCTTT,CASSQEGWTEAFF
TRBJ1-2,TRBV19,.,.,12,TGTGCCAGTAGGAGGCATCTGCGTGGCTACACCTTC,CASRRHLRGYTF